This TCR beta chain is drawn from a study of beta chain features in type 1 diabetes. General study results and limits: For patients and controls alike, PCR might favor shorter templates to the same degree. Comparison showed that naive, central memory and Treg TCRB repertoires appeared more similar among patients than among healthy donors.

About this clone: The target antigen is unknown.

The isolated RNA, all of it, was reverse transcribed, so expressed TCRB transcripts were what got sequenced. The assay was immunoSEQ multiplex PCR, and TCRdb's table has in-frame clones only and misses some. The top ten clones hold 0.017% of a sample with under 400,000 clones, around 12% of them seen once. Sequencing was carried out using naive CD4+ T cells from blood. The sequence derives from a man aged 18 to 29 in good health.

The CDR3: CASSPRLGPYEQYF. CDR3 coding DNA: TGTGCCAGCAGCCCAAGACTAGGGCCCTACGAGCAGTACTTC. The chain has TRBV4-2 and TRBJ2-7; tentatively, D is TRBD2 (6 bases). In germline, CDR1 is LGHNA, CDR2 YNFKEQ. The V gene lost 4 bases and the J gene lost 2 bases, with 12 bases spanning the gap. The CDR3 is made up of 14 amino acids.